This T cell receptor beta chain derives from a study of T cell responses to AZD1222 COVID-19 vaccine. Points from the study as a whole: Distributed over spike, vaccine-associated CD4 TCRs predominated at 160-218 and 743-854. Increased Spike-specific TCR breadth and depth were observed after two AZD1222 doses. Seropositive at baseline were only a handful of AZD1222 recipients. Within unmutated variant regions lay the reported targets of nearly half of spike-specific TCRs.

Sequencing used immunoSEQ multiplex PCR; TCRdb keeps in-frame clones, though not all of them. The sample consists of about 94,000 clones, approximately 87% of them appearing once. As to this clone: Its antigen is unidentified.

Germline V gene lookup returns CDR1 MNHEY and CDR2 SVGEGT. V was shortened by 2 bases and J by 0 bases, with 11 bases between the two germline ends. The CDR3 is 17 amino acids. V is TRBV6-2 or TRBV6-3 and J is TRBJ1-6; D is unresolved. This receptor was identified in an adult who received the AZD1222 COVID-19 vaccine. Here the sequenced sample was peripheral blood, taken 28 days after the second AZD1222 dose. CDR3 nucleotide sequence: TGTGCCAGCAGTTACGATGGGATCAGCTCCTATAATTCACCCCTCCACTTT. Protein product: CASSYDGISSYNSPLHF.